There are a few counts of the clone carrying this TCR beta chain. This sample's TCRbeta library carried unique molecular identifier barcodes. MiXCR was run by TCRdb on the PCR reads, yielding one entry per CDR3 protein. The profile covers 210,000 or so distinct CDR3 sequences, with under 9.5% appearing a single time and 5% to 7% taken by the ten largest. V lost 0 bases and J 3 bases, leaving 11 bases between the germline ends. The CDR3 loop spans 15 amino acids. The V gene's germline CDR1 is LGHDT and CDR2 YNNKEL (reference sequence). The data belong to a study of T-cell reconstitution after alpha-beta-depleted transplantation in children.

The sample here was PBMCs from the stem cell graft donor, taken from the stem cell graft. The TCR originated in a human donor who donated a stem cell graft to a child with acute lymphoblastic leukemia. The V and J genes are TRBV3-1 and TRBJ1-2; D unclear. The CDR3 nucleotides are TGTGCCAGCAGCCAAGAGTTATGGGGTGACTATGGCTACACCTTC. Amino acid sequence: CASSQELWGDYGYTF.